The 21 T cell receptor beta chains given below trace back to one sample, sequenced in a study of blood T cells in healthy people across ages. A second PCR, run for about 7 to 11 cycles, used a sample-barcoded 5' primer plus a J-beta primer mix. TCRdb itself ran the 5' RACE reads through MiXCR, one entry per CDR3 protein. The repertoire holds about 900,000 distinct CDR3 sequences, with roughly 48% as singletons. The sequencing input was blood. These receptors came from a man between 25 and 39 years old in good health.

This clonotype has ten or more counts. The gene calls are TRBV7-8 and TRBJ2-5; 9 nucleotides agree with TRBD1. V dropped 6 bases and J dropped 5; count of bases not matched to a gene: 7. CDR1 is SGHVS and CDR2 is FQNEAQ in the germline V gene. The CDR3 length is 14 residues. In DNA, the CDR3 is TGTGCCAGCAGTCCGACAGGGGGAAGGGAGACCCAGTACTTC. Amino acid sequence: CASSPTGGRETQYF. The full variable domain, with the rest looked up from reference TRBV7-8 and TRBJ2-5, is GAGVSQSPRYKVAKRGQDVALRCDPISGHVSLFWYQQALGQGPEFLTYFQNEAQLDKSGLPSDRFFAERPEGSVSTLKIQRTQQEDSAVYLCASSPTGGRETQYFGPGTRLLVL.

The genes are TRBV5-1 and TRBJ2-7; TRBD2 matches at 7 bases. Germline CDR1 and CDR2: SGHRS and YFSETQ. V dropped 4 bases and J dropped 3; count of bases not matched to a gene: 10. The CDR3 runs 15 residues. CDR3 DNA sequence: TGCGCCAGCAGCCGGGAGGACGGCCGAGACTACGAGCAGTACTTC. This sequence encodes CASSREDGRDYEQYF.

CDR3 DNA: TGTGCCAGCAGCTTAACCACAGGGACCTACGAGCAGTACTTC. Its protein product is CASSLTTGTYEQYF. The rearrangement links TRBV7-2 to TRBJ2-7; TRBD1 is a possible D gene (6 bases). V lost 2 bases to trimming and J lost 2 bases, with 10 bases between them. This CDR3 is 14 amino acids long. Germline V gives CDR1 SGHTA, CDR2 FQGNSA.

The chain recombines TRBV5-1 with TRBJ2-1; possibly TRBD1 for D (6 bases). V lost 6 bases to trimming and J lost 5 bases, with 21 bases between them. The germline gives CDR1 SGHRS, CDR2 YFSETQ. The CDR3 runs to 16 residues. The CDR3 reads CASTPGTRTTDNEQFF. The CDR3 nucleotides read TGCGCCAGCACCCCCGGGACAAGGACGACGGACAATGAGCAGTTCTTC.

This chain joins TRBV7-9 and TRBJ1-5, with unresolved D. Trimming pared 4 bases from V and 10 bases from J, leaving 11 bases between. In germline, CDR1 is SEHNR, CDR2 FQNEAQ (reference sequence). The CDR3 runs to 12 residues. In DNA, the CDR3 is TGTGCCAGCAGCTCCGGAGGTCATCCCCAGCATTTT. It specifies CASSSGGHPQHF. Drawing the rest from reference TRBV7-9 and TRBJ1-5, the complete variable domain is DTGVSQNPRHKITKRGQNVTFRCDPISEHNRLYWYRQTLGQGPEFLTYFQNEAQLEKSRLLSDRFSAERPKGSFSTLEIQRTEQGDSAMYLCASSSGGHPQHFGDGTRLSIL.

The gene calls are TRBV6-5 and TRBJ2-5; D is unclear. Germline V gene sequence: CDR1 MNHEY, CDR2 SVGAGI. V gave up 2 bases and J gave up 5 bases, with 12 bases separating them. This CDR3 region has 14 residues. In nucleotides, the CDR3 is TGTGCCAGCAGTTACGGACGACTTATGGAGACCCAGTACTTC. Residues: CASSYGRLMETQYF.

This clonotype showed up just a few times. The chain joins TRBV24-1 to TRBJ2-7; no clear D gene. The CDR3 covers 13 residues. V gave up 9 bases and J gave up 0 bases, with 11 bases separating them. CDR1 is KGHDR, CDR2 SFDVKD, per germline. CDR3 residues: CATGSAFSYEQYF. In DNA, the CDR3 is TGTGCCACCGGTTCGGCCTTCTCCTACGAGCAGTACTTC.

V and J are TRBV4-1 and TRBJ1-6; weak D call: TRBD1 (5 bases). This CDR3 has 17 residues. V was clipped by 1 base and J by 3 bases, with 13 bases between them. Germline V lookup: CDR1 MGHRA, CDR2 YSYEKL. This chain's CDR3 is CASSQGSRVNYNSPLHF. In DNA form, the CDR3 reads TGCGCCAGCAGCCAAGGGTCCAGGGTGAACTATAATTCACCCCTCCACTTT.

The chain couples TRBV28 to TRBJ1-5; D is uncertain. Germline V gene data show CDR1 as MDHEN and CDR2 as SYDVKM. This CDR3 is built from 16 residues. The ends were cut back, 6 bases at V and 0 bases at J, with 15 bases in the middle. The CDR3 bases are TGTGCCAGCAGCTCCGAGACCTCCTATAGCAATCAGCCCCAGCATTTT. This translates into CASSSETSYSNQPQHF.

This clonotype has a handful of counts. The V call is TRBV6-1, the J call TRBJ2-7, with TRBD2 identical over 11 bases. The CDR3 has 16 residues. CDR1 is MNHNS and CDR2 is SASEGT in the germline V gene. After removal of 4 bases from V and 0 bases from J, the junction contained 5 bases not matched to a gene. Here the CDR3 reads CASSVGTSGSSYEQYF. CDR3 DNA sequence: TGTGCCAGCAGTGTCGGAACTAGCGGGAGCTCCTACGAGCAGTACTTC.

DNA of the CDR3: TGTGCCAGCAGCAAAGCGGGAACGCTGTATGAAAAACTGTTTTTT. This sequence encodes CASSKAGTLYEKLFF. This sequence joins TRBV21-1 and TRBJ1-4. TRBV21-1 has pseudogene status. The CDR3 extends over 15 amino acids.

The chain has TRBV7-6 and TRBJ2-7; either TRBD1 or TRBD2 may supply D (5 bases each). V gave up 6 bases and J gave up 4 bases, with 22 bases separating them. The CDR3 covers 16 residues. Germline V CDR1 and CDR2: SGHVS, FNYEAQ. This chain's CDR3 is CASSTISGAGVYEQYF. CDR3 DNA sequence: TGTGCCAGCAGTACAATATCTGGGGCCGGGGTTTACGAGCAGTACTTC.

V and J are TRBV28 and TRBJ1-6; D not resolved. The CDR3 extends over 12 amino acids. The V and J ends lost 10 bases and 7 bases respectively, with 11 bases between them. Germline assignment: CDR1 MDHEN and CDR2 SYDVKM. CDR3 DNA sequence: TGTGCCACGGGGAAGTGGAATTCACCCCTCCACTTT. As protein: CATGKWNSPLHF.

This chain links TRBV10-3 with TRBJ2-1; possibly TRBD1 for D (6 bases). The J call may not be correct, given that the DNA end is closer to TRBJ2-7. This CDR3 has 14 residues. In germline, CDR1 is ENHRY, CDR2 SYGVKD. CDR3 residues: CAISAGSWDNEQYF. CDR3 nucleotides: TGTGCCATCAGTGCCGGCAGTTGGGACAATGAGCAGTACTTC.

The chain uses TRBV6-1 and TRBJ2-3; D not certain. The CDR3 totals 13 residues. Germline CDR1 MNHNS, CDR2 SASEGT. Trimming removed 2 bases at V and 3 bases at J, with 6 bases between. CDR3 protein: CASSELETDTQYF. In DNA form, the CDR3 reads TGTGCCAGCAGTGAACTAGAGACAGATACGCAGTATTTT.

V and J are TRBV3-1 and TRBJ1-1, with D perhaps TRBD1 (6 bases). There are 16 residues in the CDR3. Trimming took off 0 bases at V and 5 bases at J, with 16 bases between the two ends. Germline CDR1 LGHDT, CDR2 YNNKEL (reference sequence). The CDR3 DNA sequence: TGTGCCAGCAGCCAAGATTTGGGCCAGGGGCGTACTGAAGCTTTCTTT. Amino acids: CASSQDLGQGRTEAFF.

The chain joins TRBV5-5 to TRBJ2-7; 9 nucleotides line up with TRBD2. The V gene end was trimmed by 7 bases and the J gene end by 5 bases; junction bases not matched to a gene: 7. This CDR3 comprises 13 residues. The germline gives CDR1 SGHKS, CDR2 YYEKEE (reference sequence). The CDR3 region is CASARGGPNEQYF. CDR3 DNA sequence: TGTGCCAGCGCGCGGGGGGGACCTAACGAGCAGTACTTC. Supplemented by reference TRBV5-5 and TRBJ2-7, the full variable domain reads DAGVTQSPTHLIKTRGQQVTLRCSPISGHKSVSWYQQVLGQGPQFIFQYYEKEERGRGNFPDRFSARQFPNYSSELNVNALLLGDSALYLCASARGGPNEQYFGPGTRLTVT.

In this sample, this clonotype turned up a few times. This chain connects TRBV7-9 to TRBJ2-1, with 11 bases fitting TRBD2. CDR1 SEHNR and CDR2 FQNEAQ come from the germline V gene (reference sequence). Trimming took 2 bases from V and 3 from J; bases not matched to a gene: 3. CDR3 length equals 16 residues. This CDR3 is CASSLIAGGDYNEQFF. For the CDR3, the DNA is TGTGCCAGCAGCTTAATAGCGGGGGGGGACTACAATGAGCAGTTCTTC.

The sample holds many counts of this clonotype. This rearrangement joins TRBV15 to TRBJ2-7; 7 bases line up with TRBD2. From germline, CDR1 is LNHNV and CDR2 YYDKDF (reference sequence). V lost 0 bases to trimming and J lost 2 bases; unmatched junction nucleotides: 1. This CDR3 is 14 amino acids long. This CDR3 is CATSRDSGPYEQYF. The CDR3 DNA sequence: TGTGCCACCAGCAGAGATAGCGGGCCCTACGAGCAGTACTTC. The full variable domain, completed using reference TRBV15 and TRBJ2-7, is DAMVIQNPRYQVTQFGKPVTLSCSQTLNHNVMYWYQQKSSQAPKLLFHYYDKDFNNEADTPDNFQSRRPNTSFCFLDIRSPGLGDTAMYLCATSRDSGPYEQYFGPGTRLTVT.

This clonotype was counted a few times. This chain joins TRBV12-3 or TRBV12-4 and TRBJ2-3; no clear D. This CDR3 spans 14 amino acids. Trimming stripped 5 bases from V and 7 bases from J, with 16 bases between. This chain's CDR3 is CASSHPIHVYTQYF. The CDR3 nucleotides are TGTGCCAGCAGTCACCCGATCCACGTGTATACGCAGTATTTT.

The gene calls are TRBV7-2 and TRBJ1-1; 8 bases map to TRBD1. The CDR3 consists of 15 residues. The J segment lost 2 bases and the V segment lost 5 bases, leaving 7 bases of the junction unmatched. Germline CDR1 SGHTA, CDR2 FQGNSA. The CDR3 loop is CASSLNGQGNTEAFF. For the CDR3, the DNA is TGTGCCAGCAGCCTTAACGGACAGGGAAACACTGAAGCTTTCTTT. Combining the CDR3 with reference TRBV7-2 and TRBJ1-1 gives the whole variable domain GAGVSQSPSNKVTEKGKDVELRCDPISGHTALYWYRQSLGQGLEFLIYFQGNSAPDKSGLPSDRFSAERTGGSVSTLTIQRTQQEDSAVYLCASSLNGQGNTEAFFGQGTRLTVV.